The 14 T cell receptor beta chains reported below all come from one sample, sequenced in a study of blood T cell repertoires in COVID-19. Assay: immunoSEQ multiplex PCR; the TCRdb copy retains only in-frame clones and omits some. The table shows approximately 300,000 clones, with around 84% occurring only once. Sequencing was performed on PBMCs or T cells enriched from blood (not recorded which). The receptors here all came from a woman between 25 and 40 years old who had been exposed to COVID-19.

The chain recombines TRBV28 with TRBJ2-7; D uncertain. The CDR3 is 12 residues long. The V and J ends lost 10 bases and 5 bases respectively, with 15 bases between them. The germline V gene encodes CDR1 MDHEN and CDR2 SYDVKM. For the CDR3, the DNA is TGTGCCACCTTAGACATCCCCGACGAGCAGTACTTC. It encodes CATLDIPDEQYF. Using reference TRBV28 and TRBJ2-7 for the parts outside the CDR3, the full variable domain is DVKVTQSSRYLVKRTGEKVFLECVQDMDHENMFWYRQDPGLGLRLIYFSYDVKMKEKGDIPEGYSVSREKKERFSLILESASTNQTSMYLCATLDIPDEQYFGPGTRLTVT.

The chain uses TRBV27 and TRBJ1-1, with D maybe TRBD1 (6 bases). Germline V CDR1 and CDR2: MNHEY, SMNVEV (reference sequence). V was clipped by 3 bases and J by 5 bases, with 13 bases between them. This CDR3 spans 14 amino acids. The chain's CDR3 is CASSFRGTRTEAFF. The CDR3 nucleotides are TGTGCCAGCAGTTTTAGGGGGACGAGGACTGAAGCTTTCTTT.

The CDR3 DNA reads as TGTGCCAGCAGTGAATACGGGACTAACTACGAGCAGTACTTC. It translates to CASSEYGTNYEQYF. This chain uses TRBV2 with TRBJ2-7; the match to TRBD2 covers 7 bases. This CDR3 contains 14 residues. V lost 2 bases, J lost 3 bases, and 4 bases stayed unmatched. Germline V CDR1 and CDR2: SNHLY, FYNNEI.

V and J are TRBV9 and TRBJ2-3; 13 nucleotides match TRBD2. The CDR3 runs to 16 residues. Germline CDR1 SGDLS, CDR2 YYNGEE. Trimming took 3 bases from V and 4 from J; bases not matched to a gene: 5. The CDR3 protein is CASSGRTSGRADTQYF. CDR3 bases: TGTGCCAGCAGCGGACGGACTAGCGGGAGAGCAGATACGCAGTATTTT.

This chain joins TRBV5-6 and TRBJ2-5; D possibly corresponds to TRBD1 (5 bases). The germline gives CDR1 SGHDT, CDR2 YYEEEE. This CDR3 comprises 14 residues. Between the trimmed V and J ends, which lost 2 bases and 5 bases, there was a span of 13 bases. The CDR3 loop is CASSFQGRLETQYF. CDR3 sequence (DNA): TGTGCCAGCAGCTTCCAGGGCAGGCTTGAGACCCAGTACTTC. The variable domain in full, with the rest retrieved from reference TRBV5-6 and TRBJ2-5, is DAGVTQSPTHLIKTRGQQVTLRCSPKSGHDTVSWYQQALGQGPQFIFQYYEEEERQRGNFPDRFSGHQFPNYSSELNVNALLLGDSALYLCASSFQGRLETQYFGPGTRLLVL.

CDR3 in amino acids: CATSPSGFEQPQHF. Written as DNA, the CDR3 is TGTGCCACGAGTCCATCGGGGTTCGAACAGCCCCAGCATTTT. The chain carries TRBV24-1 and TRBJ1-5, with unresolved D. The CDR3 spans 14 residues. Trimming stripped 10 bases from V and 7 bases from J, with 19 bases between. Germline CDR1 reads KGHDR; CDR2 reads SFDVKD.

The chain joins TRBV15 to TRBJ1-2, with TRBD1 identical over 8 bases. Germline assignment: CDR1 LNHNV and CDR2 YYDKDF (reference sequence). CDR3 size: 15 residues. Germline trimming cut 1 base from V and 4 bases from J; bases unmatched to any gene: 5. CDR3 nucleotides: TGTGCCACCAGCAGAGGAACAGGGGGGACCTATGGCTACACCTTC. Protein: CATSRGTGGTYGYTF. Supplemented by reference TRBV15 and TRBJ1-2, the full variable domain reads DAMVIQNPRYQVTQFGKPVTLSCSQTLNHNVMYWYQQKSSQAPKLLFHYYDKDFNNEADTPDNFQSRRPNTSFCFLDIRSPGLGDTAMYLCATSRGTGGTYGYTFGSGTRLTVV.

The chain carries TRBV7-9 and TRBJ2-3; 9 bases match TRBD1. The germline V gene encodes CDR1 SEHNR and CDR2 FQNEAQ (reference sequence). J lost 5 bases, V lost 10 bases, and 13 bases had no gene match. CDR3 length equals 15 residues. The CDR3 DNA reads TGTGCCACTCAAGGGGGACAGGGAAGGAGAGATACGCAGTATTTT. This gives the protein CATQGGQGRRDTQYF.

The V call is TRBV20-1, the J call TRBJ2-7; D gene uncertain. The CDR3 is made up of 11 amino acids. Germline CDR1 reads DFQATT; CDR2 reads SNEGSKA (reference sequence). Trimming pared 3 bases from V and 4 bases from J, leaving 7 bases between. CDR3 loop: CSASLRYEQYF. The CDR3, as DNA: TGCAGTGCTAGTTTGCGATACGAGCAGTACTTC.

The table lists this clone with a count of one. The CDR3 here is CASSLALGTIFF. DNA for the CDR3: TGTGCCAGCAGTTTAGCGCTTGGTACAATTTTCTTT. The chain uses TRBV12-3 or TRBV12-4 and TRBJ1-1, with D unclear. This CDR3 spans 12 amino acids. Deletions cut 0 bases from V and 13 bases from J, with 12 bases between.

Concerning this clone: Its ends do not fully match the called genes, so a read error is possible. This CDR3 is also generated by other DNA sequences in the sample. The chain couples TRBV23-1 to TRBJ2-7, with D possibly being TRBD1 (6 bases). TRBV23-1 is placed among ORFs of uncertain function. The CDR3 is 16 residues long. The CDR3 coding sequence is TGTGCCAGCAGTCAATCAACAGGGTTTCTGTCCTACGAGCAGTACTTC. It encodes CASSQSTGFLSYEQYF.

The chain combines TRBV30 with TRBJ2-7; TRBD2 matches at 14 bases. From germline, CDR1 is GTSNPN and CDR2 SVGIG (reference sequence). This CDR3 comprises 14 residues. J lost 2 bases, V lost 5 bases, and 2 bases had no gene match. CDR3 protein: CAWGTSGGPYEQYF. DNA of the CDR3: TGTGCCTGGGGGACTAGCGGGGGACCCTACGAGCAGTACTTC.

The chain recombines TRBV9 with TRBJ2-5; D not resolved. The germline V gene encodes CDR1 SGDLS and CDR2 YYNGEE. V was shortened by 1 base and J by 4 bases, with 11 bases between the two germline ends. CDR3 length: 14 amino acids. The CDR3 DNA follows: TGTGCCAGCAGCGTAAGTGGAGCCCTAGAGACCCAGTACTTC. Amino acids: CASSVSGALETQYF.

The chain joins TRBV19 to TRBJ2-5, with D perhaps matching TRBD2 (6 bases). The length of the CDR3 is 15 residues. V was pared by 2 bases and J by 4 bases, with 14 bases between. The germline CDR1 and CDR2 sequences are LNHDA and SQIVND (reference sequence). CDR3 bases: TGTGCCAGTAGTATACCCTCGGGACTTGGAGAGACCCAGTACTTC. This gives the protein CASSIPSGLGETQYF.